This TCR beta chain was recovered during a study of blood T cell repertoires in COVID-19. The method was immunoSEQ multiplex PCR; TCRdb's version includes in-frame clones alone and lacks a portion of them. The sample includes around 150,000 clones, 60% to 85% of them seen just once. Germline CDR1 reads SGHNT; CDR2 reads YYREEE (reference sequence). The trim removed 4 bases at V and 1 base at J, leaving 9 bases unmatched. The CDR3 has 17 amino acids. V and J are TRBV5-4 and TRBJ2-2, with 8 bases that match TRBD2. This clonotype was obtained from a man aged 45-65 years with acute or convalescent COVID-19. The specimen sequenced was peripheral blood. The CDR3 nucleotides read TGTGCCAGCAGCCCCACCAACCTAGCGGGGAACACCGGGGAGCTGTTTTTT. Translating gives CASSPTNLAGNTGELFF.